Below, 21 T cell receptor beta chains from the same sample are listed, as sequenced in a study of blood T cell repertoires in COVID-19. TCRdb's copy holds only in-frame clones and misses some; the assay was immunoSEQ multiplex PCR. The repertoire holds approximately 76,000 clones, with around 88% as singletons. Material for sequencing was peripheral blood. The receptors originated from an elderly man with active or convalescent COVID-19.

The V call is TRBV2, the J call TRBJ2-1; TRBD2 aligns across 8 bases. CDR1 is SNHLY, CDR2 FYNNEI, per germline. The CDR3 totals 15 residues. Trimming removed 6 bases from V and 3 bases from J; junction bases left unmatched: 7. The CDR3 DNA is TGTGCCAGCAGGGAGCGGGAGACGGACTACAATGAGCAGTTCTTC. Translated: CASRERETDYNEQFF.

The CDR3 nucleotides are TGTGCCAGCAGTCGAACAGGCGCGAATTCACCCCTCCACTTT. Translating gives CASSRTGANSPLHF. The V call is TRBV5-4, the J call TRBJ1-6; D might be TRBD1 (5 bases). V was pared by 5 bases and J by 7 bases, with 13 bases between. The CDR3 consists of 14 residues. Germline CDR1 and CDR2: SGHNT and YYREEE (reference sequence).

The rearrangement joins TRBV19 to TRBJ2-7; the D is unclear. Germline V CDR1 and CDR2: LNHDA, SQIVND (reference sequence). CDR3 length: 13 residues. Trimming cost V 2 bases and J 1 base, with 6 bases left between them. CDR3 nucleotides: TGTGCCAGTAGTATACAGTTTTCCTACGAGCAGTACTTC. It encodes CASSIQFSYEQYF.

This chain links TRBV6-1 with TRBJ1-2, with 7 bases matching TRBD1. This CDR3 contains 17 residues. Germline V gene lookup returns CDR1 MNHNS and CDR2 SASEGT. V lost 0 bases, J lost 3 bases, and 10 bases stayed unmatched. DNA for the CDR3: TGTGCCAGCAGTGAAGCTGGGGCTGTTGGGACAGACTATGGCTACACCTTC. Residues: CASSEAGAVGTDYGYTF.

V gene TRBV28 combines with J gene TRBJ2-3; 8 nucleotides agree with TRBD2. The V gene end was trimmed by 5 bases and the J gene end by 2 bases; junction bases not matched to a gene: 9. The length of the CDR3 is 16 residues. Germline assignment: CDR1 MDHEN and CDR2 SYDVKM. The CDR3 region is CASSARTSKLTDTQYF. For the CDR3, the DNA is TGTGCCAGCAGTGCCCGGACTAGCAAACTCACAGATACGCAGTATTTT.

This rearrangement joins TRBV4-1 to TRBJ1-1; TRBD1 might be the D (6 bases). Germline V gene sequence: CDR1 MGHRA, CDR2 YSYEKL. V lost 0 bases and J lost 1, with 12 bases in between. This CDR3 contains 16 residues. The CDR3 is CASSQDEGVPNTEAFF. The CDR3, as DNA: TGCGCCAGCAGCCAAGATGAGGGGGTCCCGAACACTGAAGCTTTCTTT.

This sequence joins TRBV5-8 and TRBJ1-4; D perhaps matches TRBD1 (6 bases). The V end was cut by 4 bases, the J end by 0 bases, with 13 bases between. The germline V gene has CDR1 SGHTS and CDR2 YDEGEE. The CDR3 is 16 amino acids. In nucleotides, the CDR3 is TGTGCCAGCAGCCGCCCTACAGGGACAACTAATGAAAAACTGTTTTTT. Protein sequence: CASSRPTGTTNEKLFF.

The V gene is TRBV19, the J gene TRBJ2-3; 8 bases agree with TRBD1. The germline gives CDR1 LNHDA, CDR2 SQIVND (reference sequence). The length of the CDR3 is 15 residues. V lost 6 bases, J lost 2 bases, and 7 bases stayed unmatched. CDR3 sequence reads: CASSPGQGTTDTQYF. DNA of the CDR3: TGTGCCAGTAGCCCCGGACAGGGAACCACAGATACGCAGTATTTT.

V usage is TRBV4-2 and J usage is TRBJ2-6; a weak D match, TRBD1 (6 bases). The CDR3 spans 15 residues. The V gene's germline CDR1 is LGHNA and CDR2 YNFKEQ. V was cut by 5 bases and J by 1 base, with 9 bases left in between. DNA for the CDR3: TGTGCCAGCAGCGAAACAGGGTCTGGGGCCAACGTCCTGACTTTC. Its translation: CASSETGSGANVLTF.

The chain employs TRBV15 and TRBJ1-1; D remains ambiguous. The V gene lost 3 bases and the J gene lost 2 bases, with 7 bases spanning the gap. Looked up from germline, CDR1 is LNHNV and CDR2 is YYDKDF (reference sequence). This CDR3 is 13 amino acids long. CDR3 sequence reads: CATSRTKNTEAFF. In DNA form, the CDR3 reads TGTGCCACCAGCAGGACAAAAAACACTGAAGCTTTCTTT.

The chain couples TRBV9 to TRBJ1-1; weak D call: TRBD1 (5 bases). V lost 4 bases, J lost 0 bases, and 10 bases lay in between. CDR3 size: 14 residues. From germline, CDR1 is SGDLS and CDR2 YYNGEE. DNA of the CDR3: TGTGCCAGCAGCATCGACAGCTTGAACACTGAAGCTTTCTTT. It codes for CASSIDSLNTEAFF.

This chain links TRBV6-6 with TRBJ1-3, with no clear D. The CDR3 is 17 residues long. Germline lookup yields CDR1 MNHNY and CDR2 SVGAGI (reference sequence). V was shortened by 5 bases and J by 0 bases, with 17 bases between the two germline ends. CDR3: CASSRTSTNPSGNTIYF. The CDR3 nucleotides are TGTGCCAGCAGTCGTACTTCCACGAATCCCTCTGGAAACACCATATATTTT.

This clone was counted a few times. CDR3 DNA sequence: TGTGCCAGCAGTTACATGAGGAATGAAAAACTGTTTTTT. It translates to CASSYMRNEKLFF. This sequence joins TRBV6-5 and TRBJ1-4, with D uncertain. The ends were cut back, 2 bases at V and 5 bases at J, with 6 bases in the middle. Per germline, CDR1 MNHEY and CDR2 SVGAGI. This CDR3 is built from 13 residues.

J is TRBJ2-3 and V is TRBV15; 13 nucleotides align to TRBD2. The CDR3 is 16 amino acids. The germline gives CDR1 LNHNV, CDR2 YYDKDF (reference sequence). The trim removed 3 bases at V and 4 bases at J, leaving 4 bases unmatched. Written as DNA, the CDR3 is TGTGCCACCAGCAGTGGACTAGCGGGGGTCTCAGATACGCAGTATTTT. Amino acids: CATSSGLAGVSDTQYF. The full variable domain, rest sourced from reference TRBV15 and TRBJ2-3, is DAMVIQNPRYQVTQFGKPVTLSCSQTLNHNVMYWYQQKSSQAPKLLFHYYDKDFNNEADTPDNFQSRRPNTSFCFLDIRSPGLGDTAMYLCATSSGLAGVSDTQYFGPGTRLTVL.

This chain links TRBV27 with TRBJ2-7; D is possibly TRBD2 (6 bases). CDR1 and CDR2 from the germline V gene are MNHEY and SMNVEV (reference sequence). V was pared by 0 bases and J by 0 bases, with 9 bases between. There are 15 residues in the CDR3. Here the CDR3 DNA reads TGTGCCAGCAGTTTATCGGGACTGAACTCCTACGAGCAGTACTTC. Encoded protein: CASSLSGLNSYEQYF.

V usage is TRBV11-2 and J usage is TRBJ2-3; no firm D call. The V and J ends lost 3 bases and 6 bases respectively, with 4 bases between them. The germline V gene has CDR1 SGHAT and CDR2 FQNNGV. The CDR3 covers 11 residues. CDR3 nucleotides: TGTGCCAGCAGCTTTACTGATACGCAGTATTTT. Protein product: CASSFTDTQYF. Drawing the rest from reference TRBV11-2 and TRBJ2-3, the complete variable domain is EAGVAQSPRYKIIEKRQSVAFWCNPISGHATLYWYQQILGQGPKLLIQFQNNGVVDDSQLPKDRFSAERLKGVDSTLKIQPAKLEDSAVYLCASSFTDTQYFGPGTRLTVL.

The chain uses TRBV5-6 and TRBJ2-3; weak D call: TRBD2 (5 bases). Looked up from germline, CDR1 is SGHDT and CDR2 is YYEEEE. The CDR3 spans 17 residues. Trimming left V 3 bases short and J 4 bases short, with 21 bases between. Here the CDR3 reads CASSSTGWDSDSDTQYF. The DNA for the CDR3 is TGTGCCAGCAGCTCGACTGGTTGGGATTCGGACTCAGATACGCAGTATTTT.

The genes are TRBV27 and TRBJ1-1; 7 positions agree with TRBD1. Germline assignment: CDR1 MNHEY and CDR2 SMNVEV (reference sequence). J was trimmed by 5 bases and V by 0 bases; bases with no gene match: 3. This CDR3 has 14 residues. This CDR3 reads CASSLSWTGTEAFF. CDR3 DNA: TGTGCCAGCAGTTTATCCTGGACAGGTACTGAAGCTTTCTTT.

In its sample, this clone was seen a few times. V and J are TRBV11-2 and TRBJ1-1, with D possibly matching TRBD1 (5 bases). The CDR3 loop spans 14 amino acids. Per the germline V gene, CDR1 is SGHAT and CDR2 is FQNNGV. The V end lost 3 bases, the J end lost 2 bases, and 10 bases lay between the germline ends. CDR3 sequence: CASSFKGSNTEAFF. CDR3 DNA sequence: TGTGCCAGCAGCTTCAAGGGGTCTAACACTGAAGCTTTCTTT. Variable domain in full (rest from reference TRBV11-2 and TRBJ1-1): EAGVAQSPRYKIIEKRQSVAFWCNPISGHATLYWYQQILGQGPKLLIQFQNNGVVDDSQLPKDRFSAERLKGVDSTLKIQPAKLEDSAVYLCASSFKGSNTEAFFGQGTRLTVV.

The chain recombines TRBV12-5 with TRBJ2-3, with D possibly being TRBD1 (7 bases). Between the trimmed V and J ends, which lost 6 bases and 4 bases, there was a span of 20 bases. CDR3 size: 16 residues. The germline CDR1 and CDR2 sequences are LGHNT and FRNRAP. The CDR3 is CASGSNRGGSADTQYF. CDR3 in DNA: TGTGCTAGTGGCTCCAACAGGGGAGGTTCGGCAGATACGCAGTATTTT.

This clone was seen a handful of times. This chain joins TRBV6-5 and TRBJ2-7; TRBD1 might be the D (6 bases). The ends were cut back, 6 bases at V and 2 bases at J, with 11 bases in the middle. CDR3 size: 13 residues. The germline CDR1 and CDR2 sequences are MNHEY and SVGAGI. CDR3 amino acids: CASRQGMTYEQYF. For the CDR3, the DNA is TGTGCCAGCAGACAGGGAATGACCTACGAGCAGTACTTC.